This is a list of T cell receptor beta chains from one sample in a study of beta chain features in type 1 diabetes. Sequenced by immunoSEQ multiplex PCR; TCRdb stores in-frame clones only, minus some. This table has 500,000 to 800,000 clones, around 12% appearing once. The sample was naive CD4+ T cells from blood. All receptors come from a man aged 30 to 45 with type 1 diabetes. CDR3s include the opening cysteine and the closing phenylalanine or tryptophan. D genes are given only for firm matches. The listing skips clone size in some rows; elsewhere it reads once, few, many or a size class.

cdr3_length: 14; j_call: TRBJ2-3; v_call: TRBV7-3; clone_size: .; d_call: .; cdr3_nt: TGTGCCAGCAGCCGATCGGGGGTCACAGATACGCAGTATTTT; cdr3_aa: CASSRSGVTDTQYF
cdr3_length: 13; j_call: TRBJ1-1; v_call: TRBV7-2; clone_size: .; d_call: .; cdr3_nt: TGTGCCAGCAGCTTAGCAGGGGAGACTGAAGCTTTCTTT; cdr3_aa: CASSLAGETEAFF
cdr3_length: 13; j_call: TRBJ1-3; v_call: TRBV5-4; clone_size: few; d_call: .; cdr3_nt: TGTGCCAGCAGCTTGTACGCTGGAAACACCATATATTTT; cdr3_aa: CASSLYAGNTIYF
cdr3_length: 14; j_call: TRBJ2-7; v_call: TRBV7-2; clone_size: few; d_call: .; cdr3_nt: TGTGCCAGCAGCTTCGACAGGAGCTCCTACGAGCAGTACTTC; cdr3_aa: CASSFDRSSYEQYF
cdr3_length: 15; j_call: TRBJ2-3; v_call: TRBV6-1; clone_size: few; d_call: TRBD2; cdr3_nt: TGTGCCAGCAGTCCGGCTAGCGGGGTAACAGATACGCAGTATTTT; cdr3_aa: CASSPASGVTDTQYF
cdr3_length: 15; j_call: TRBJ2-2; v_call: TRBV6-5; clone_size: few; d_call: TRBD1; cdr3_nt: TGTGCCAGCACCCGACAGGGGTTAAACACCGGGGAGCTGTTTTTT; cdr3_aa: CASTRQGLNTGELFF
cdr3_length: 15; j_call: TRBJ1-2; v_call: TRBV9; clone_size: few; d_call: .; cdr3_nt: TGTGCCAGCAGCGTAGATGCAGGCGCAAACTATGGCTACACCTTC; cdr3_aa: CASSVDAGANYGYTF
cdr3_length: 11; j_call: TRBJ1-2; v_call: TRBV20-1; clone_size: few; d_call: .; cdr3_nt: TGCAGTGCTAGAGATGGCTATGGCTACACCTTC; cdr3_aa: CSARDGYGYTF
cdr3_length: 16; j_call: TRBJ2-1; v_call: TRBV11-2; clone_size: .; d_call: TRBD1; cdr3_nt: TGTGCCAGCAGCTTCCTGACAGGGGCTGGGGTCAATGAGCAGTTCTTC; cdr3_aa: CASSFLTGAGVNEQFF
cdr3_length: 15; j_call: TRBJ2-1; v_call: TRBV7-2; clone_size: .; d_call: TRBD1; cdr3_nt: TGTGCCAGCAGCTTAGGACAGGGTACCTACAATGAGCAGTTCTTC; cdr3_aa: CASSLGQGTYNEQFF